These 7 T cell receptor beta chains originate from one sample sequenced in a study of control samples from healthy donors and cancer patients. The method was immunoSEQ multiplex PCR; TCRdb's version includes in-frame clones alone and lacks a portion of them. The repertoire holds approximately 130,000 clones, with more than 75% as singletons. Sequencing used blood. The receptors derive from a young man in good health.

This chain joins TRBV30 and TRBJ1-2, with 7 positions matching TRBD1. CDR3 size: 12 residues. Trimming removed 4 bases from V and 8 bases from J; junction bases left unmatched: 7. Germline CDR1 reads GTSNPN; CDR2 reads SVGIG (reference sequence). Written as DNA, the CDR3 is TGTGCCTGGACACAGGGGATGGGCGGCTACACCTTC. It specifies CAWTQGMGGYTF.

This clone was seen only a few times. The V gene is TRBV2, the J gene TRBJ1-5, with D possibly being TRBD1 (5 bases). The CDR3 has 14 amino acids. Germline values: CDR1 SNHLY, CDR2 FYNNEI. Trimming shortened V by 4 bases and J by 6 bases, and 13 bases separated the two germline ends. The CDR3, as DNA: TGTGCCAGCAGTGGAAGGGGCGGTAGTCAGCCCCAGCATTTT. This encodes CASSGRGGSQPQHF.

The chain has TRBV6-1 and TRBJ2-7; D may match TRBD1 or TRBD2 (6 bases each). In germline, CDR1 is MNHNS, CDR2 SASEGT. The CDR3 sequence is 16 residues long. Deletions cut 1 base from V and 4 bases from J, with 17 bases between. This CDR3 reads CASSEGGWQGRYEQYV. The DNA for the CDR3 is TGTGCCAGCAGTGAAGGGGGGTGGCAGGGGAGGTACGAGCAGTACGTC.

The V gene is TRBV28, the J gene TRBJ2-7; weak D call: TRBD1 (6 bases). Germline V gene sequence: CDR1 MDHEN, CDR2 SYDVKM. This CDR3 comprises 13 residues. Trimming removed 4 bases at V and 6 bases at J, with 13 bases between. The CDR3 nucleotides read TGTGCCAGCAGTTACGACAGGCTCTCCGAGCAGTACTTC. Amino acid sequence: CASSYDRLSEQYF.

The chain links TRBV29-1 to TRBJ1-2; D not resolved. Germline V gene sequence: CDR1 SQVTM, CDR2 ANQGSEA. The CDR3 length is 13 residues. Trimming took 7 bases from V and 3 from J, leaving 15 bases between them. CDR3 loop: CSATLSLDYGYTF. CDR3 DNA: TGCAGCGCCACGTTAAGTTTGGACTATGGCTACACCTTC.

This clone was recorded once. This clone may be a read error of a much larger clone one base away. The same CDR3 can be traced to other DNA sequences in this sample. The chain carries TRBV7-3 and TRBJ2-3; D remains ambiguous. V was shortened by 1 base and J by 3 bases, with 2 bases between the two germline ends. Germline assignment: CDR1 SGHTA and CDR2 FQGTGA. The length of the CDR3 is 12 residues. The DNA for the CDR3 is TGTGCCAGCAGCTTAAGTACAGATACGCAGTATTTT. As protein: CASSLSTDTQYF.

This chain joins TRBV4-2 and TRBJ1-1; D is undetermined. The CDR3 is 15 amino acids. Per germline, CDR1 LGHNA and CDR2 YNFKEQ. The V end was cut by 0 bases, the J end by 6 bases, with 14 bases between. The CDR3: CASSQDGLQSPEAFF. The CDR3 nucleotides are TGTGCCAGCAGCCAAGATGGACTGCAGAGCCCTGAAGCTTTCTTT.